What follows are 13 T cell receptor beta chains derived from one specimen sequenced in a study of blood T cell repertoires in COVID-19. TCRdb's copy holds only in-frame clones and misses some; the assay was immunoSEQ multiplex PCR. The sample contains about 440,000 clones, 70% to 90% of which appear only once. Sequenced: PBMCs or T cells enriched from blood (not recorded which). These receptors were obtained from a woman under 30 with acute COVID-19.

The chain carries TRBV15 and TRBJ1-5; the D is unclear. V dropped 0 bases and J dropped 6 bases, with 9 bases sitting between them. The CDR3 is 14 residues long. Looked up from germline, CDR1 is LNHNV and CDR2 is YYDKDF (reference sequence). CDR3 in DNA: TGTGCCACCAGCAGAGACAGGTTGGGTCAGCCCCAGCATTTT. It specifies CATSRDRLGQPQHF.

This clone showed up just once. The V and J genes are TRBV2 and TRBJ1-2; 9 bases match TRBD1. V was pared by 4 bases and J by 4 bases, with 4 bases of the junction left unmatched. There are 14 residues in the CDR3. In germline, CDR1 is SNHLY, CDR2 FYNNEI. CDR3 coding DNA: TGTGCCAGCAGTGGGGACAGGGCGATCTATGGCTACACCTTC. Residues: CASSGDRAIYGYTF.

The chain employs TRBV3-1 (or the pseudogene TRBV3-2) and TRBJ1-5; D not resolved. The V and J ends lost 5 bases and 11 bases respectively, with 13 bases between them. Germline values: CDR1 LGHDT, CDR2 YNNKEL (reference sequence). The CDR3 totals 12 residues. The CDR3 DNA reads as TGTGCCAGCAGCTTGGGCAGGTGGGCCCAGCATTTT. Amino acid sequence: CASSLGRWAQHF.

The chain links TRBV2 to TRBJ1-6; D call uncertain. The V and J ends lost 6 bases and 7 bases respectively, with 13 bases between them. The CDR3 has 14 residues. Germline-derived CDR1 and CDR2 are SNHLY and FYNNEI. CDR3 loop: CASSPVRRNSPLHF. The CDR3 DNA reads TGTGCCAGCAGCCCGGTGCGTCGGAATTCACCCCTCCACTTT.

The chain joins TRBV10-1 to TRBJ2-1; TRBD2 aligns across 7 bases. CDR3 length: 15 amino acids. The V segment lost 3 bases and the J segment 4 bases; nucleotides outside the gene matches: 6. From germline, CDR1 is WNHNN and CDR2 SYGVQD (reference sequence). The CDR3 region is CASSDAQRGYNEQFF. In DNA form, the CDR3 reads TGCGCCAGCAGTGATGCCCAGCGGGGATACAATGAGCAGTTCTTC.

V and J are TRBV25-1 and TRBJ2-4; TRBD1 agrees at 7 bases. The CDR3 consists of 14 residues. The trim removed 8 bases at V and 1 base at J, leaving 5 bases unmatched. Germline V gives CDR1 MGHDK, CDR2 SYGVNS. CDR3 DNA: TGTGCCAGCTCCGAGGGGGCGGCCAAAAACATTCAGTACTTC. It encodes CASSEGAAKNIQYF.

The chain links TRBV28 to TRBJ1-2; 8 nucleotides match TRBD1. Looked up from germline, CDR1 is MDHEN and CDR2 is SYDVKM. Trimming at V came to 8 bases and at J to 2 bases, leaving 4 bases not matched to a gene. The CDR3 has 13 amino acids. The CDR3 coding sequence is TGTGCCAGCCGGGACAGGACCAACTATGGCTACACCTTC. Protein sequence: CASRDRTNYGYTF.

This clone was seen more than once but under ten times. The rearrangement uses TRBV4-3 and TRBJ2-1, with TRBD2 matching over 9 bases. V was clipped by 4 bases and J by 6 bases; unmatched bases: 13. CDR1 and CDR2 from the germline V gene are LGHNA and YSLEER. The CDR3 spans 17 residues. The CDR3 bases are TGCGCCAGCAGCCCAGTAGAGATAGCGGGAGAAGGCAATGAGCAGTTCTTC. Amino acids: CASSPVEIAGEGNEQFF.

The CDR3 protein is CASSPTTYQETQYF. CDR3 DNA sequence: TGTGCCAGCTCCCCTACTACGTACCAAGAGACCCAGTACTTC. The chain is built from TRBV18 and TRBJ2-5; D uncertain. This CDR3 region has 14 residues. The germline V and J ends were trimmed by 6 bases and 0 bases, with 11 bases remaining between them. CDR1 KGHSH and CDR2 LQKENI come from the germline V gene.

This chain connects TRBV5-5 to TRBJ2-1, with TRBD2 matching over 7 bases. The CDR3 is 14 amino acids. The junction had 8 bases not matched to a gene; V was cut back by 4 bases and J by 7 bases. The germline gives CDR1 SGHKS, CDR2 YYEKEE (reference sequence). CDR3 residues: CASSPGTIPNEQFF. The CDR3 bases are TGTGCCAGCAGCCCCGGGACTATCCCGAATGAGCAGTTCTTC.

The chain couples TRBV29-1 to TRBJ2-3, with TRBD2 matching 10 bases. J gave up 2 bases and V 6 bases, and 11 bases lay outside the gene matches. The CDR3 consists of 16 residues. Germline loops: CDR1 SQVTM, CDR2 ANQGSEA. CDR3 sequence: CSVGTLAGVYTDTQYF. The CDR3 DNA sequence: TGCAGCGTCGGGACTCTAGCGGGAGTCTACACAGATACGCAGTATTTT.

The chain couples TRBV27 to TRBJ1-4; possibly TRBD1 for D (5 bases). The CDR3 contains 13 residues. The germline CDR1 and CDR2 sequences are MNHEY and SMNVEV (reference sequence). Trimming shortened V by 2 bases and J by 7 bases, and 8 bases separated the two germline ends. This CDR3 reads CASSLRRAEKLFF. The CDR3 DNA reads TGTGCCAGCAGTTTACGCAGGGCTGAAAAACTGTTTTTT. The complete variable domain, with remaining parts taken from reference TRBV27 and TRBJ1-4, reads EAQVTQNPRYLITVTGKKLTVTCSQNMNHEYMSWYRQDPGLGLRQIYYSMNVEVTDKGDVPEGYKVSRKEKRNFPLILESPSPNQTSLYFCASSLRRAEKLFFGSGTQLSVL.

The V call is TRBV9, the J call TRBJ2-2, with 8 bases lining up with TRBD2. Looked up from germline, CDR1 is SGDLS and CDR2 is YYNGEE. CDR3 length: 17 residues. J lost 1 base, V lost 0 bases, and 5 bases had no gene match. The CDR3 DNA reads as TGTGCCAGCAGCGTAGAAGCGGGAGCTGTGAACACCGGGGAGCTGTTTTTT. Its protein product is CASSVEAGAVNTGELFF.